Reported below is one T cell receptor beta chain. What antigen it recognizes has not been identified. No per-base quality is available; no much larger clone lies one base away. Ophthalmopathy patients had moderately to severely active disease, Clinical Activity Score of at least 3, NOSPECS grade of at least 4, and duration under 3 months. Any patient with an uncontrolled infection, another autoimmune disease, pregnancy or lactation was excluded. Diagnoses relied on clinical symptoms, serum thyroxine and TRAb, thyroid ultrasound and orbital computed tomography. Ficoll-Paque density gradient centrifugation was used to isolate PBMCs from approximately 10 ml of fresh peripheral blood. Trizol reagent was used to extract total RNA, and RNA quality was then checked on an Agilent 2100 Bioanalyzer. TCR beta CDR3 regions were amplified from RNA transcripts. The TCR CDR3 was subjected to a first round of RT-PCR using the HTBI primer set and the Qiagen OneStep RT-PCR kit. Libraries were constructed in a second round of multiplex PCR, after which size selection and purification were performed. Paired-end sequencing of the libraries was performed with 100 bp reads on an Illumina HiSeq2000. Per the source publication's procedure: Raw data were processed with SOAPnuke, discarding reads with adapters, uncalled bases, mean Phred below 15, or no exact constant-primer or identifier match. COPE v1.2.5 was used to merge the high-quality paired reads, and each unique nucleotide sequence was defined as a clonotype. MiTCR v1.1 was used to align clonotypes to the IMGT TRBV, TRBD and TRBJ reference segments. Only V-J combinations with frequency above 0.0001, covering 99.2% of repertoires, were analysed. A TCS score was defined as the ratio of F50 (clonal expansion) to E x V (chaos), with BLOSUM62-based TCRdist applied between CDR3 peptides within each V-J. Welch's t-statistics and random forest reduced 450 to 600 V-J features to roughly 13, which were used in a naive Bayes classifier (R e1071). TCRdb trimmed public reads at Q25 via fastp, called clones via MiXCR and kept in-frame beta chains. Each entry merges the rows of one CDR3 protein and shows their most common DNA and genes. These V and J calls rely on TCRdb rather than the paper's analysis. The sample includes more than 300,000 distinct CDR3 sequences, with approximately 17% observed a single time. 35% to 50% of the sample is held by the ten biggest clonotypes.

This record belongs to a study of T cells in Graves' hyperthyroidism and ophthalmopathy (dated by TCRdb to between 2017 and 2020). General notes on the study: Peripheral blood was sampled at the time of initial diagnosis, prior to any treatment. TCR V-J signatures able to tell the groups apart were searched for in a discovery cohort of 100 patients, of whom 43 had Graves' ophthalmopathy and around 56 had stable Graves' hyperthyroidism. Whether ophthalmopathy could be predicted prospectively was tested in an independent validation cohort made up of roughly 19 hyperthyroidism patients plus 17 patients who later progressed to ophthalmopathy. The roughly 100 discovery patients were divided at random into training and test sets in a 7:3 ratio. Thyroid tissue and blood T-cell repertoires from about six Graves' hyperthyroidism patients were also compared in the study. After blood sampling, hyperthyroidism patients were treated with methimazole at a starting dose of 30 mg daily, and ophthalmopathy patients were treated with high-dose intravenous methylprednisolone. According to the paper, TCR Vbeta CDR3 sequencing was carried out on over 130 peripheral blood samples, which came from about 45 ophthalmopathy, roughly 75 hyperthyroidism and some 17 progressor patients.

Summary of the overall study and its limitations: Sample size was not statistically predetermined, and investigators were not blinded to group allocation. Most expanded thyroid clonotypes (frequency above 0.001) were also found in blood, which suggests that blood repertoires may mirror thyroid immune responses. During validation, the model predicted progression to ophthalmopathy a median of roughly 7.1 months ahead of onset, with almost 71% sensitivity and 72% to 85% specificity. Ophthalmopathy was separated from stable hyperthyroidism by a 13 V-J signature model, with 85% to 90% sensitivity and roughly 84% specificity obtained in cross-validation and 80%/75% obtained in testing.

The CDR3 measures 13 amino acids from cysteine to phenylalanine. This entry keeps only the CDR3 DNA: 39 bases, framed from base 1. According to the germline V gene (reference sequence), CDR1 reads DFQATT and CDR2 reads SNEGSKA. The germline V end is reduced by 5 bases and the J end by 9 bases; junction bases left unmatched: 12. The V and J genes are TRBV20-1 and TRBJ1-1, with 7 bases aligning to TRBD1. The TCR originated in a man aged 18-30 years with Graves' ophthalmopathy. The material sequenced was blood. The sequenced DNA is TGCAGTGCTTCCGTAGGGGACAGCCTAAAAGCTTTCTTT. Translated, this is CSASVGDSLKAFF.